This T cell receptor beta chain was found in a study of blood T cell repertoires in COVID-19. The wider study: Nucleic acid was either cDNA or gDNA, and it came from T cells, B-cell-depleted T cells, or PBMCs.

Authors' methods: Researchers report that nucleated cell counts were estimated from reference gene primer amplification. TCRdb's table, derived via immunoSEQ multiplex PCR, lists solely in-frame clones and lacks some. The V and J calls and clone size are taken from that table; D and trimming were inferred from the DNA. This table has 120,000 to 150,000 clones, more than 70% appearing once. This CDR3 region has 15 residues. V lost 3 bases and J lost 3, with 11 bases in between. In germline, CDR1 is LGHNA, CDR2 YNFKEQ. The sample consisted of peripheral blood. The V and J genes are TRBV4-2 and TRBJ2-2; maybe TRBD2 (6 bases). This receptor was identified in a human donor in a cohort sampled during active COVID-19. The CDR3 nucleotides are TGTGCCAGCAGCCAGGGGGGTCGTTACACCGGGGAGCTGTTTTTT. It yields the protein CASSQGGRYTGELFF.